This TCR beta chain was identified in a study of beta chain features in type 1 diabetes. Germline loops: CDR1 SQVTM, CDR2 ANQGSEA. The J segment lost 0 bases and the V segment lost 7 bases, leaving 3 bases of the junction unmatched. The CDR3 is 12 amino acids. The investigators reverse transcribed all of the isolated RNA, so they sequenced expressed TCRB transcripts. Measured with immunoSEQ multiplex PCR; TCRdb has only the in-frame clones, and not every one. The data contain roughly 150,000 clones, 7% to 9% of them singletons. A word on this clone: Antigen unknown.

Study observations and caveats: For Type 1 diabetes patients, all four CD4+ subsets carried TCRB CDR3s that were moderately but significantly shorter.

This receptor was identified in a man aged 18 to 30 with type 1 diabetes. The sample taken for sequencing was central memory CD4+ T cells from blood. The chain links TRBV29-1 to TRBJ2-7; 7 positions match TRBD1. CDR3 nucleotides: TGCAGCGGTGGGGACAGCTCCTACGAGCAGTACTTC. This codes for CSGGDSSYEQYF.